The 28 T cell receptor beta chains below were found in one sample sequenced in a study of T cell repertoires in ileal Crohn's disease. Libraries were prepared by immunoSEQ multiplex PCR; TCRdb keeps only in-frame clonotypes and omits some of them. The data show under 35,000 clones, around four fifths seen once. The sample taken for sequencing was ileal tissue. The receptors originated from an adult with Crohn's disease.

This rearrangement joins TRBV27 to TRBJ2-7; 8 bases are shared with TRBD1. Germline CDR1 MNHEY, CDR2 SMNVEV (reference sequence). J lost 2 bases, V lost 6 bases, and 9 bases had no gene match. This CDR3 spans 15 amino acids. Here the CDR3 reads CASSPGTGPTYEQYF. The CDR3 coding sequence is TGTGCCAGCAGCCCCGGGACAGGACCTACCTACGAGCAGTACTTC.

The genes are TRBV29-1 and TRBJ1-2; 9 nucleotides align to TRBD1. After removal of 8 bases from V and 7 bases from J, the junction contained 8 bases not matched to a gene. The CDR3 length is 12 residues. Germline CDR1 SQVTM, CDR2 ANQGSEA. Here the CDR3 reads CSSWTGVRGYTF. The CDR3 bases are TGCAGCTCTTGGACAGGGGTCCGTGGCTACACCTTC.

This sequence joins TRBV7-9 and TRBJ2-3; D might be TRBD2 (5 bases). This CDR3 is built from 16 residues. With 2 bases removed from V and 3 bases from J, the gap between germline ends came to 15 bases. Germline assignment: CDR1 SEHNR and CDR2 FQNEAQ (reference sequence). The CDR3: CASSLTRLAGTDTQYF. The CDR3 DNA is TGTGCCAGCAGCTTAACTCGGCTAGCCGGGACAGATACGCAGTATTTT.

The chain is built from TRBV7-2 and TRBJ2-1, with TRBD2 matching over 9 bases. The CDR3 is 14 residues long. With V trimmed by 5 bases and J by 8 bases, 7 bases remained unmatched. Germline assignment: CDR1 SGHTA and CDR2 FQGNSA. CDR3 coding DNA: TGTGCCAGCAGCAACCCGGGACTAGCCCATGAGCAGTTCTTC. Its protein product is CASSNPGLAHEQFF.

This clone was picked up a small number of times. V usage is TRBV5-1 and J usage is TRBJ2-5, with D unresolved. CDR3 length: 14 residues. Trimming cost V 0 bases and J 7 bases, with 13 bases left between them. Germline CDR1 SGHRS, CDR2 YFSETQ. CDR3 DNA sequence: TGCGCCAGCAGCTTGGAGACCAAGCTAGGGACCCAGTACTTC. The encoded protein is CASSLETKLGTQYF.

The V gene is TRBV5-4, the J gene TRBJ2-7; 12 bases are a match to TRBD2. Germline lookup yields CDR1 SGHNT and CDR2 YYREEE (reference sequence). The CDR3 covers 14 residues. Unmatched junction bases numbered 1, after V lost 3 bases and J lost 3 bases. The CDR3 region is CASSSTSGGYEQYF. CDR3 DNA: TGTGCCAGCAGCTCGACTAGCGGGGGCTACGAGCAGTACTTC.

The rearrangement joins TRBV7-2 to TRBJ2-7; D might be TRBD1 (6 bases). Deletions cut 5 bases from V and 3 bases from J, with 8 bases between. Germline lookup yields CDR1 SGHTA and CDR2 FQGNSA. There are 12 residues in the CDR3. The CDR3 DNA reads as TGTGCCAGCAGCCAGGACAGCTACGAGCAGTACTTC. This gives the protein CASSQDSYEQYF.

V usage is TRBV5-1 and J usage is TRBJ1-2; 11 bases match TRBD1. CDR3 size: 16 residues. V shed 4 bases, J shed 4 bases, and the junction held 9 bases outside the gene matches. The germline CDR1 and CDR2 sequences are SGHRS and YFSETQ. This chain's CDR3 is CASSQGTGGTSYGYTF. DNA of the CDR3: TGCGCCAGCAGCCAAGGGACAGGGGGTACCTCCTATGGCTACACCTTC.

The chain uses TRBV27 and TRBJ1-2; D is uncertain. The CDR3 covers 15 residues. CDR1 is MNHEY and CDR2 is SMNVEV in the germline V gene (reference sequence). Trimming removed 0 bases from V and 7 bases from J, with 15 bases in between. The CDR3 DNA sequence: TGTGCCAGCAGTTTATCTCGGGGTCGGTGGCTTGGCTACACCTTC. Amino acids: CASSLSRGRWLGYTF.

The chain recombines TRBV9 with TRBJ1-2; a possible D gene is TRBD1 (6 bases). The length of the CDR3 is 14 residues. Looked up from germline, CDR1 is SGDLS and CDR2 is YYNGEE. The V end was cut by 0 bases, the J end by 4 bases, with 10 bases between. CDR3 DNA sequence: TGTGCCAGCAGCGTAGGACAGGACATCTATGGCTACACCTTC. Protein product: CASSVGQDIYGYTF.

The V gene is TRBV16, the J gene TRBJ2-3, with 12 bases aligning to TRBD2. V shed 2 bases and J 6 bases; nucleotides not matched to a gene: 9. Germline V gene data show CDR1 as KGHSY and CDR2 as FQNENV. The CDR3 loop spans 17 amino acids. The CDR3 spells CASSQTRTSGARDTQYF. CDR3 nucleotide sequence: TGTGCCAGCAGCCAAACAAGGACTAGCGGGGCGAGGGATACGCAGTATTTT.

V is TRBV6-1 and J is TRBJ2-1; D might be TRBD1 (5 bases). Germline loops: CDR1 MNHNS, CDR2 SASEGT. This CDR3 has 13 residues. V was trimmed by 7 bases and J by 8 bases, leaving 15 bases between them. The CDR3 DNA reads as TGTGCCAGCATCCTAGGGGATTATTATGAGCAGTTCTTC. Translating it yields CASILGDYYEQFF.

V usage is TRBV4-1 and J usage is TRBJ2-3, with 15 bases aligning to TRBD2. This CDR3 region has 18 residues. The junction had 5 bases not matched to a gene; V was cut back by 0 bases and J by 4 bases. From germline, CDR1 is MGHRA and CDR2 YSYEKL. The CDR3 DNA reads TGCGCCAGCAGCCAAGATTGGACTAGCGGGGGGGCCCCAGATACGCAGTATTTT. This codes for CASSQDWTSGGAPDTQYF.

V gene TRBV6-6 combines with J gene TRBJ2-5, with a possible D match to TRBD2 (7 bases). Germline CDR1 MNHNY, CDR2 SVGAGI (reference sequence). V gave up 2 bases and J gave up 5 bases, with 15 bases separating them. This CDR3 region has 15 residues. The CDR3 coding sequence is TGTGCCAGCAGTTACCGGGGGGCGAGTTATGAGACCCAGTACTTC. Its translation: CASSYRGASYETQYF.

The rearrangement links TRBV11-2 to TRBJ1-3; TRBD1 matches at 7 bases. The germline V gene has CDR1 SGHAT and CDR2 FQNNGV. The CDR3 length is 16 residues. V trimming: 1 base; J trimming: 0 bases; junction bases outside the gene matches: 3. This chain's CDR3 is CASSLAGQRSGNTIYF. The CDR3 coding sequence is TGTGCCAGCAGCTTAGCGGGACAGCGCTCTGGAAACACCATATATTTT.

This sequence joins TRBV5-1 and TRBJ2-2, with TRBD2 as a possible D gene (5 bases). CDR1 is SGHRS and CDR2 is YFSETQ in the germline V gene. V was cut by 0 bases and J by 6 bases, with 12 bases left in between. The CDR3 is 15 residues long. In nucleotides, the CDR3 is TGCGCCAGCAGCTTGGTCGGGAACATGGCCGGGGAGCTGTTTTTT. Translation gives CASSLVGNMAGELFF. Using reference TRBV5-1 and TRBJ2-2 for the parts outside the CDR3, the full variable domain is KAGVTQTPRYLIKTRGQQVTLSCSPISGHRSVSWYQQTPGQGLQFLFEYFSETQRNKGNFPGRFSGRQFSNSRSEMNVSTLELGDSALYLCASSLVGNMAGELFFGEGSRLTVL.

V usage is TRBV27 and J usage is TRBJ2-1; TRBD1 aligns across 10 bases. The CDR3 length is 15 residues. Per the germline V gene, CDR1 is MNHEY and CDR2 is SMNVEV (reference sequence). The trim removed 6 bases at V and 7 bases at J, leaving 9 bases unmatched. For the CDR3, the DNA is TGTGCCAGCAGCCAAAAAGGACAGGGGGGGAATGAGCAGTTCTTC. Protein sequence: CASSQKGQGGNEQFF.

The V and J genes are TRBV7-2 and TRBJ2-3; 9 positions agree with TRBD2. This CDR3 has 15 amino acids. Germline loops: CDR1 SGHTA, CDR2 FQGNSA. With V trimmed by 5 bases and J by 8 bases, 11 bases remained unmatched. The CDR3 reads CASSRAGGPSGTQYF. For the CDR3, the DNA is TGTGCCAGCAGCCGGGCGGGGGGGCCCTCCGGTACGCAGTATTTT.

The J gene is TRBJ2-3, the V gene TRBV30, with 10 bases identical to TRBD2. The CDR3 has 16 residues. V lost 4 bases to trimming and J lost 3 bases; unmatched junction nucleotides: 10. Per germline, CDR1 GTSNPN and CDR2 SVGIG (reference sequence). This CDR3 reads CAWTGRVSGGTDTQYF. The CDR3 DNA sequence: TGTGCCTGGACCGGGCGCGTTAGCGGGGGGACAGATACGCAGTATTTT.

The chain is built from TRBV30 and TRBJ2-7, with 7 bases aligning to TRBD1. Germline V CDR1 and CDR2: GTSNPN, SVGIG (reference sequence). The ends lost 2 bases at V and 7 bases at J; junction bases unmatched: 20. The CDR3 runs 17 residues. CDR3 coding DNA: TGTGCCTGGAGTCCCTATAGGACGGGACAGTGGCTGAGGGAGCAGTACTTC. The encoded protein is CAWSPYRTGQWLREQYF.

The chain carries TRBV18 and TRBJ2-7, with D perhaps TRBD1 (5 bases). Germline V gene lookup returns CDR1 KGHSH and CDR2 LQKENI. CDR3 length: 14 amino acids. V lost 4 bases, J lost 0 bases, and 10 bases lay in between. The CDR3 region is CASSQSGLSYEQYF. DNA for the CDR3: TGTGCCAGCTCACAGTCAGGGCTCTCCTACGAGCAGTACTTC. The full variable domain, with the rest looked up from reference TRBV18 and TRBJ2-7, is NAGVMQNPRHLVRRRGQEARLRCSPMKGHSHVYWYRQLPEEGLKFMVYLQKENIIDESGMPKERFSAEFPKEGPSILRIQQVVRGDSAAYFCASSQSGLSYEQYFGPGTRLTVT.

This rearrangement joins TRBV6-1 to TRBJ1-2; TRBD1 is a possible D gene (5 bases). Germline CDR1 is MNHNS and CDR2 is SASEGT. V was cut by 1 base and J by 3 bases, with 9 bases left in between. This CDR3 has 14 amino acids. DNA for the CDR3: TGTGCCAGCAGTGAAGTAGAGACAGACTATGGCTACACCTTC. This encodes CASSEVETDYGYTF.

This chain links TRBV5-1 with TRBJ1-2, with 9 bases lining up with TRBD1. This CDR3 comprises 14 residues. Germline CDR1 reads SGHRS; CDR2 reads YFSETQ. J was trimmed by 2 bases and V by 7 bases; bases with no gene match: 6. CDR3 residues: CASSQGARNYGYTF. In DNA, the CDR3 is TGCGCCAGCTCACAGGGGGCCAGGAACTATGGCTACACCTTC.

This clone showed up just a few times. The V and J genes are TRBV11-2 and TRBJ2-7; perhaps TRBD1 as D (5 bases). Trimming took 7 bases from V and 2 from J, leaving 15 bases between them. Per the germline V gene, CDR1 is SGHAT and CDR2 is FQNNGV. The CDR3 has 14 residues. In nucleotides, the CDR3 is TGTGCCAGCACACCCGTAGGACATCCCTACGAGCAGTACTTC. As protein: CASTPVGHPYEQYF.

The CDR3 sequence is CASSEMYSNQPQHF. The CDR3 nucleotides are TGTGCCAGCAGTGAAATGTATAGCAATCAGCCCCAGCATTTT. This sequence joins TRBV2 and TRBJ1-5; D is unclear. V was clipped by 2 bases and J by 0 bases, with 5 bases between them. This CDR3 has 14 amino acids. From germline, CDR1 is SNHLY and CDR2 FYNNEI.

This clone was seen a few times. The chain carries TRBV6-5 and TRBJ1-2; TRBD1 matches 8 bases. This CDR3 has 14 residues. With V trimmed by 9 bases and J by 4 bases, 10 bases remained unmatched. In germline, CDR1 is MNHEY, CDR2 SVGAGI. As DNA, the CDR3 is TGTGCCAGTGCCTGGACAGGGAGTTTCTATGGCTACACCTTC. It specifies CASAWTGSFYGYTF.

The chain uses TRBV6-4 and TRBJ2-3, with 8 bases aligning to TRBD2. There are 15 residues in the CDR3. In germline, CDR1 is MRHNA, CDR2 SNTAGT. V gave up 6 bases and J gave up 6 bases; unmatched junction bases: 11. CDR3 residues: CASSLSAGVSDTQYF. CDR3 DNA: TGTGCCAGCAGCCTGTCAGCGGGAGTATCGGATACGCAGTATTTT.

V usage is TRBV7-2 and J usage is TRBJ2-2, with 11 positions matching TRBD2. V was clipped by 5 bases and J by 8 bases; unmatched bases: 13. The CDR3 is 17 amino acids. Germline-derived CDR1 and CDR2 are SGHTA and FQGNSA. Here the CDR3 DNA reads TGTGCCAGCAGCCCTCCCTCTAGCGGGGGGCCTCGGGGGGAGCTGTTTTTT. Its translation is CASSPPSSGGPRGELFF.